This T cell receptor (beta chain) was sequenced during a study of shared clonotypes between healthy human individuals. Study results and caveats: Shared clonotypes across all four donors exceeded non-shared ones in generation probability. Naive subsets usually exceeded memory subsets in estimated richness. Incomplete sequencing of sorted subsets was indicated by rarefaction despite large depth.

This table comes from immunoSEQ multiplex PCR, and its TCRdb copy is limited to in-frame clones, with some not included. Of about 2.1 million clones in the sample, just over 90% were seen once. The naive CD8 population came from CD45RO-negative cells selected for CCR7, without terminally differentiated effector memory CD45RA+ cells. Participating donors were healthy, HIV-negative adults free of recent acute infections or vaccinations. Regarding this clone: Its antigen is currently unknown.

The receptor was derived from a man between 18 and 29 years old in good health. Some clones in this sample may be carry-over from other donors' samples. What was sequenced was naive CD8+ T cells from PBMCs.

The CDR3 nucleotides read TGTGCCAGCAGCCCCGCCGGAGCGGGAGCAGCAGATACGCAGTATTTT. Its translation: CASSPAGAGAADTQYF. The rearrangement joins TRBV9 to TRBJ2-3; TRBD2 agrees at 8 bases. The CDR3 totals 16 residues. From germline, CDR1 is SGDLS and CDR2 YYNGEE. V shed 4 bases and J 4 bases; nucleotides not matched to a gene: 11.